The rows below give T cell receptor beta chains drawn from one sample of a study of T cell changes during pregnancy in multiple sclerosis. Produced via immunoSEQ multiplex PCR; TCRdb's table is partial and in-frame only. In the table there are tens of thousands of clones, about nine tenths of which are singletons. The sequencing used peripheral blood, collected in the third trimester of pregnancy. The receptor set was obtained from a female donor with multiple sclerosis, enrolled in a pregnancy study. Both conserved end residues are part of each CDR3. A D gene is named only where the DNA matches it firmly. Size values are once, few and many counts, or a class for expanded clones, and some rows have none.

NA	TRBV15	NA	TRBJ2-1	CATSRDSSSAFF	TGTGCCACCAGCAGAGATTCATCTAGTGCGTTCTTC
TRBD2	TRBV7-8	NA	TRBJ2-1	CASSLNRPRLAGGSSYNEQFF	TGTGCCAGCAGCTTAAACCGGCCTCGACTAGCGGGGGGGAGCTCCTACAATGAGCAGTTCTTC
NA	TRBV7-2	NA	TRBJ2-1	CASSFGPGEQFF	TGTGCCAGCAGCTTCGGACCAGGGGAGCAGTTCTTC
NA	TRBV2	NA	TRBJ1-1	CASRRGGADTEAFF	TGTGCCAGCAGGAGGGGGGGGGCTGACACTGAAGCTTTCTTT
NA	TRBV10-2	NA	TRBJ2-2	CATEQGDSSGELFF	TGCGCCACTGAACAGGGCGATTCTTCCGGGGAGCTGTTTTTT
TRBD2	TRBV5-1	NA	TRBJ2-7	CASSLTSGSQEQYF	TGCGCCAGCAGCTTGACTAGCGGGAGTCAAGAGCAGTACTTC
TRBD1	TRBV19	NA	TRBJ2-5	CASSMLSTGLQETQYF	TGTGCCAGTAGTATGCTCTCGACAGGGTTACAAGAGACCCAGTACTTC
NA	TRBV28	NA	TRBJ1-2	CASSLGELGYGYTF	TGTGCCAGCAGTTTAGGGGAACTAGGGTATGGCTACACCTTC
NA	TRBV5-4	NA	TRBJ1-6	CASSLADGGERSPLHF	TGTGCCAGCAGCTTGGCCGACGGCGGGGAGCGTTCACCCCTCCACTTT
NA	TRBV29-1	NA	TRBJ1-1	CSVGYRANTEAFF	TGCAGCGTTGGGTACAGAGCTAACACTGAAGCTTTCTTT
NA	TRBV10-1	once	TRBJ2-3	CASSDRNTDTQYF	TGCGCCAGCAGTGACAGAAACACAGATACGCAGTATTTT
NA	TRBV19	NA	TRBJ2-1	CASNKAGYNEQFF	TGTGCCAGTAATAAAGCGGGTTACAATGAGCAGTTCTTC
NA	TRBV5-1	NA	TRBJ1-6	CASRSDSSNSPLHF	TGCGCCAGCAGGTCGGACAGTAGTAATTCACCCCTCCACTTT
TRBD1	TRBV27	once	TRBJ2-1	CASRLQGAGYNEQFF	TGTGCCAGCAGACTACAGGGGGCGGGTTACAATGAGCAGTTCTTC
NA	TRBV6-1	NA	TRBJ1-3	CASLLGQYSGNTIYF	TGTGCCAGTCTCCTGGGGCAGTACTCTGGAAACACCATATATTTT
TRBD1	TRBV5-5	NA	TRBJ1-2	CASSLVIDRVGYTF	TGTGCCAGCAGCTTGGTAATTGACAGGGTTGGCTACACCTTC
NA	TRBV19	NA	TRBJ1-3	CASSTTGNTIYF	TGTGCCAGTAGTACAACTGGAAACACCATATATTTT
TRBD2	TRBV9	NA	TRBJ2-2	CASSPRGLAATGELFF	TGTGCCAGCAGCCCTAGGGGACTAGCGGCCACCGGGGAGCTGTTTTTT
TRBD1	TRBV6-6	few	TRBJ1-3	CASGEGQGLGNTIYF	TGTGCCAGCGGTGAGGGACAGGGGCTAGGAAACACCATATATTTT
NA	TRBV9	NA	TRBJ2-1	CASSLRVLYNEQFF	TGTGCCAGCAGCTTGAGGGTCCTATACAATGAGCAGTTCTTC
NA	TRBV5-4	NA	TRBJ2-7	CASSLVPRQRPYEQYF	TGTGCCAGCAGCTTGGTCCCTCGGCAGCGACCCTACGAGCAGTACTTC
TRBD2	TRBV10-1	NA	TRBJ2-7	CASSTTSGTSYEQYF	TGCGCCAGCAGTACCACTAGCGGGACCTCCTACGAGCAGTACTTC
NA	TRBV30	NA	TRBJ2-1	CAWSPAGLTYNEQFF	TGTGCCTGGAGTCCAGCGGGTCTTACCTACAATGAGCAGTTCTTC
NA	TRBV4-1	NA	TRBJ2-5	CASSQDKPGETQYF	TGCGCCAGCAGCCAAGATAAACCAGGGGAGACCCAGTACTTC
NA	TRBV9	NA	TRBJ1-3	CASSPRWGGNTIYF	TGTGCCAGCAGCCCCCGTTGGGGAGGCAACACCATATATTTT
NA	TRBV10-3	NA	TRBJ2-3	CAISEHTDTQYF	TGTGCCATCAGTGAGCACACAGATACGCAGTATTTT
TRBD1	TRBV6-5	NA	TRBJ2-1	CASSSRGNEQFF	TGTGCCAGCAGTAGCAGGGGGAATGAGCAGTTCTTC
NA	TRBV7-9	few	TRBJ1-3	CASSLGDISGNTIYF	TGTGCCAGCAGCTTAGGGGACATCTCTGGAAACACCATATATTTT